These 23 T cell receptor beta chains were all obtained from the same sample, sequenced in a study of T-cell reconstitution after alpha-beta-depleted transplantation in children. Preparation of the TCRbeta library involved a method that used unique molecular identifiers. One entry per CDR3 protein results from TCRdb running MiXCR on the PCR reads. The sample holds about 260,000 distinct CDR3 sequences, roughly 8% seen once. The source material was PBMCs, mostly from graft donor cells, sampled 180 days after TCRalphabeta/CD19-depleted stem cell transplant. All receptors come from a male patient under 18 who had a stem cell transplant for acute lymphoblastic leukemia, so the T cells may come from the graft donor.

There are many counts of this clonotype. The rearrangement links TRBV19 to TRBJ1-2, with a possible D match to TRBD1 (6 bases). Germline V gene sequence: CDR1 LNHDA, CDR2 SQIVND (reference sequence). The CDR3 is 13 amino acids. Deletions cut 6 bases from V and 2 bases from J, with 10 bases between. The DNA for the CDR3 is TGTGCCAGTAGCCTCGACAGGAACTATGGCTACACCTTC. This translates into CASSLDRNYGYTF.

In this sample, this clonotype turned up many times. This sequence joins TRBV5-1 and TRBJ2-3; D not resolved. In germline, CDR1 is SGHRS, CDR2 YFSETQ. V was pared by 4 bases and J by 0 bases, with 9 bases between. The CDR3 has 14 amino acids. CDR3 residues: CASSRRGSTDTQYF. The CDR3, as DNA: TGCGCCAGCAGCAGGAGAGGAAGCACAGATACGCAGTATTTT.

The sample holds many counts of this clonotype. The rearrangement joins TRBV9 to TRBJ2-5; D might be TRBD2 (6 bases). Germline assignment: CDR1 SGDLS and CDR2 YYNGEE. The V end lost 0 bases, the J end lost 3 bases, and 15 bases lay between the germline ends. This CDR3 contains 16 residues. In DNA, the CDR3 is TGTGCCAGCAGCGTAGGTGTTGGAGGCGGGGAAGAGACCCAGTACTTC. Translation gives CASSVGVGGGEETQYF.

This clonotype occurred many times. The V gene is TRBV20-1, the J gene TRBJ2-3; no clear D. Germline lookup yields CDR1 DFQATT and CDR2 SNEGSKA (reference sequence). This CDR3 has 11 residues. V was pared by 5 bases and J by 9 bases, with 12 bases between. The CDR3 DNA reads TGCAGTGCTGGCCGCGTGCTCACGCAGTATTTT. Encoded protein: CSAGRVLTQYF.

At least ten counts were recorded for this clonotype. The chain uses TRBV20-1 and TRBJ1-2; TRBD1 aligns across 9 bases. Germline loops: CDR1 DFQATT, CDR2 SNEGSKA (reference sequence). The CDR3 spans 13 residues. J was trimmed by 6 bases and V by 6 bases; bases with no gene match: 8. The CDR3 DNA reads as TGCAGTGCCAACCGGGACAGGGTGAATGGCTACACCTTC. It translates to CSANRDRVNGYTF.

The table lists this clonotype with a count of one. A much larger clone sits a single nucleotide away, making a read error possible. The rearrangement uses TRBV5-6 and TRBJ2-7; maybe TRBD2 (5 bases). V was clipped by 2 bases and J by 5 bases, with 14 bases between them. CDR1 and CDR2 from the germline V gene are SGHDT and YYEEEE. The CDR3 is 14 amino acids. As DNA, the CDR3 is TGTGCCAGCAGCTTTGGGTACCCGGGGAACGAGCAGTACTTC. Amino acids: CASSFGYPGNEQYF.

In its sample, this clonotype was seen many times. CDR3 nucleotides: TGTGCCAGCAGCCCCCCGGGGGCCCTTGGTGAAAAACTGTTTTTT. Translation gives CASSPPGALGEKLFF. The V call is TRBV28, the J call TRBJ1-4, with D possibly matching TRBD1 (6 bases). Germline loops: CDR1 MDHEN, CDR2 SYDVKM. This CDR3 spans 15 amino acids. The ends were cut back, 6 bases at V and 7 bases at J, with 18 bases in the middle.

This clonotype was detected many times. The rearrangement links TRBV5-1 to TRBJ2-5, with a possible D match to TRBD2 (6 bases). The CDR3 runs to 16 residues. V lost 0 bases, J lost 5 bases, and 17 bases lay in between. From germline, CDR1 is SGHRS and CDR2 YFSETQ. CDR3 protein: CASSLVPPGAGETQYF. The CDR3 DNA reads TGCGCCAGCAGCTTGGTGCCCCCTGGGGCGGGGGAGACCCAGTACTTC.

This clonotype has ten or more counts. V is TRBV7-6 and J is TRBJ1-1; D is unclear. The CDR3 runs to 13 residues. V shed 2 bases and J shed 3 bases, with 7 bases lying between them. Germline CDR1 is SGHVS and CDR2 is FNYEAQ. This CDR3 reads CASSLTGHTEAFF. In DNA, the CDR3 is TGTGCCAGCAGCTTAACTGGACACACTGAAGCTTTCTTT.

This chain uses TRBV4-3 with TRBJ2-2; D is perhaps TRBD2 (6 bases). Germline V gene sequence: CDR1 LGHNA, CDR2 YSLEER. This CDR3 comprises 15 residues. The ends were cut back, 3 bases at V and 2 bases at J, with 10 bases in the middle. This CDR3 is CASSQGLLNTGELFF. DNA of the CDR3: TGCGCCAGCAGCCAGGGACTTTTAAACACCGGGGAGCTGTTTTTT.

This clonotype was picked up many times. This chain links TRBV20-1 with TRBJ1-1, with D unclear. Germline V gene data show CDR1 as DFQATT and CDR2 as SNEGSKA (reference sequence). CDR3 length: 9 residues. The CDR3 region has the DNA TGCAGCGCGGGATTTGAAGCTTTCTTT. As protein: CSAGFEAFF.

The sample holds many counts of this clonotype. This chain joins TRBV7-9 and TRBJ1-3, with D possibly matching TRBD1 (5 bases). This CDR3 spans 14 amino acids. The V gene's germline CDR1 is SEHNR and CDR2 FQNEAQ (reference sequence). V lost 7 bases to trimming and J lost 1 base, with 11 bases between them. The CDR3 bases are TGTGCCAGCAAACCTGGGGGATCTGGAAACACCATATATTTT. Its translation: CASKPGGSGNTIYF.

This clonotype was seen repeatedly, ten times or more. The rearrangement joins TRBV7-9 to TRBJ1-2, with 11 bases identical to TRBD1. Per germline, CDR1 SEHNR and CDR2 FQNEAQ (reference sequence). J lost 5 bases, V lost 4 bases, and 6 bases had no gene match. The CDR3 covers 15 residues. The CDR3 DNA reads as TGTGCCAGCAGCTCCGGACAGGGGGCGGGGTATGGCTACACCTTC. This translates into CASSSGQGAGYGYTF. Variable domain in full (rest from reference TRBV7-9 and TRBJ1-2): DTGVSQNPRHKITKRGQNVTFRCDPISEHNRLYWYRQTLGQGPEFLTYFQNEAQLEKSRLLSDRFSAERPKGSFSTLEIQRTEQGDSAMYLCASSSGQGAGYGYTFGSGTRLTVV.

The chain combines TRBV11-1 with TRBJ2-7, with a weak D call TRBD1 (6 bases). Germline V gives CDR1 SGHAT, CDR2 FQDESV (reference sequence). This CDR3 is 14 amino acids long. The V end was cut by 2 bases, the J end by 3 bases, with 11 bases between. The CDR3 DNA reads as TGTGCCAGCAGCTTACTAACAGGGAGCTACGAGCAGTACTTC. Amino acid sequence: CASSLLTGSYEQYF.

The sample holds many counts of this clonotype. The chain links TRBV10-3 to TRBJ1-5, with TRBD1 as a possible D gene (5 bases). Germline CDR1 and CDR2: ENHRY and SYGVKD. V lost 0 bases and J lost 1, with 16 bases in between. This CDR3 comprises 18 residues. The chain's CDR3 is CAISESRDSPGSNQPQHF. CDR3 coding DNA: TGTGCCATCAGTGAGTCGAGGGATAGCCCAGGGAGCAATCAGCCCCAGCATTTT.

This clonotype was counted at least ten times. The chain uses TRBV12-3 or TRBV12-4 and TRBJ2-7, with D possibly matching TRBD1 (7 bases). Between the trimmed V and J ends, which lost 3 bases and 2 bases, there was a span of 23 bases. The CDR3 covers 18 residues. The CDR3 here is CASSFRAASGGSAYEQYF. The CDR3 DNA reads TGTGCCAGCAGTTTTAGGGCCGCCTCAGGGGGGTCCGCCTACGAGCAGTACTTC.

This clonotype was counted ten times or more. The chain recombines TRBV11-3 with TRBJ2-3, with 13 bases aligning to TRBD2. CDR1 is SGHNT, CDR2 YENEEA, per germline. The CDR3 has 16 residues. J lost 3 bases, V lost 4 bases, and 4 bases had no gene match. This CDR3 is CASSYGTSGVTDTQYF. In DNA, the CDR3 is TGTGCCAGCAGCTATGGGACTAGCGGGGTTACAGATACGCAGTATTTT.

This clonotype was counted at least ten times. V is TRBV29-1 and J is TRBJ2-3, with a tentative D call TRBD1 (5 bases). Germline-derived CDR1 and CDR2 are SQVTM and ANQGSEA. The ends were cut back, 2 bases at V and 5 bases at J, with 8 bases in the middle. The CDR3 extends over 12 amino acids. The CDR3 sequence: CSVELGVDTQYF. Here the CDR3 DNA reads TGCAGCGTTGAATTAGGGGTAGATACGCAGTATTTT.

This clonotype has ten or more counts. This chain uses TRBV7-6 with TRBJ2-3, with 7 positions matching TRBD1. Germline V gives CDR1 SGHVS, CDR2 FNYEAQ. J was trimmed by 0 bases and V by 7 bases; bases with no gene match: 10. The CDR3 consists of 16 residues. CDR3 DNA sequence: TGTGCCAGCACCCTCGGGACAGCCGCTAGCACAGATACGCAGTATTTT. Translated, it gives CASTLGTAASTDTQYF. Supplemented by reference TRBV7-6 and TRBJ2-3, the full variable domain reads GAGVSQSPRYKVTKRGQDVALRCDPISGHVSLYWYRQALGQGPEFLTYFNYEAQQDKSGLPNDRFSAERPEGSISTLTIQRTEQRDSAMYRCASTLGTAASTDTQYFGPGTRLTVL.

This clonotype was recorded at least ten times. The rearrangement joins TRBV20-1 to TRBJ2-2; D gene ambiguous. Germline CDR1 reads DFQATT; CDR2 reads SNEGSKA (reference sequence). Deletions cut 2 bases from V and 1 base from J, with 8 bases between. The CDR3 sequence is 14 residues long. The CDR3 here is CSARKQLNTGELFF. In DNA, the CDR3 is TGCAGTGCTAGAAAACAGCTGAACACCGGGGAGCTGTTTTTT.

This clonotype was observed a handful of times. An end of the junction does not agree with germline; a read error may underlie this. V gene TRBV12-3 or TRBV12-4 combines with J gene TRBJ1-1; TRBD1 might be the D (5 bases). The CDR3 loop spans 18 amino acids. CDR3 in amino acids: CACSLALSRGSGNTEAFF. In DNA form, the CDR3 reads TGTGCCTGCAGTTTAGCGCTAAGTCGGGGCTCAGGGAACACTGAAGCTTTCTTT.

This clonotype has ten or more counts. This sequence joins TRBV5-1 and TRBJ2-5; possibly TRBD2 for D (6 bases). The V end lost 4 bases, the J end lost 2 bases, and 15 bases lay between the germline ends. This CDR3 comprises 15 residues. CDR1 SGHRS and CDR2 YFSETQ come from the germline V gene. The CDR3 region is CASSPPGTAQETQYF. The CDR3 nucleotides are TGCGCCAGCAGCCCCCCTGGGACTGCACAAGAGACCCAGTACTTC.

The chain has TRBV9 and TRBJ2-6; 8 bases line up with TRBD2. The V gene's germline CDR1 is SGDLS and CDR2 YYNGEE. The J segment lost 1 base and the V segment lost 7 bases, leaving 16 bases of the junction unmatched. The CDR3 contains 19 residues. The CDR3, as DNA: TGTGCCAGCTCCCTAGAGGTCAGCGGGGGACTGTCTGGGGCCAACGTCCTGACTTTC. Its translation is CASSLEVSGGLSGANVLTF.